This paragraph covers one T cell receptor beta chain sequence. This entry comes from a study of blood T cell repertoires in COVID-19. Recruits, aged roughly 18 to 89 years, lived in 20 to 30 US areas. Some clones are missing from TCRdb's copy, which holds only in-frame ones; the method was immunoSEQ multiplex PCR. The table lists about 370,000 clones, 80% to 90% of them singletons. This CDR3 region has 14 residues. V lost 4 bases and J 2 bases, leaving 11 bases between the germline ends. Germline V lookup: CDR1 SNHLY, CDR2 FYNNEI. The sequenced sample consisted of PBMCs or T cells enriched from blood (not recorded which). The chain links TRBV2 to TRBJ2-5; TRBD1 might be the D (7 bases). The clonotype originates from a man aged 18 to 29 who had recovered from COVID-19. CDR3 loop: CASSAPGGQETQYF. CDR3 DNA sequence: TGTGCCAGCAGTGCCCCAGGGGGGCAAGAGACCCAGTACTTC.